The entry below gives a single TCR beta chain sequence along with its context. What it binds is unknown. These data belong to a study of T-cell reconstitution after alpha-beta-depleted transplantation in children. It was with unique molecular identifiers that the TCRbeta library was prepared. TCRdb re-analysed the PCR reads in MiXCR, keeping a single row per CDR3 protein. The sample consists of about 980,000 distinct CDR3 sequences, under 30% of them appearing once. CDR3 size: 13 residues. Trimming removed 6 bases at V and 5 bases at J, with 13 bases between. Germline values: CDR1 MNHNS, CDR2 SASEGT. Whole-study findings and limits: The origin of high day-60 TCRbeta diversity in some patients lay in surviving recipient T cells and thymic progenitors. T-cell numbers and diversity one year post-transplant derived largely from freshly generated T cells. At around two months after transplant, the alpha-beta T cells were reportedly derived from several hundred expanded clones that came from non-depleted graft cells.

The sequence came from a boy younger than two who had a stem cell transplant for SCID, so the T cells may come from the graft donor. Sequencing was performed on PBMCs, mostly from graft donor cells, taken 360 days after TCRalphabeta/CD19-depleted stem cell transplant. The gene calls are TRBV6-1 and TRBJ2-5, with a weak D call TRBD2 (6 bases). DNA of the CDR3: TGTGCCAGCAGCCGGGGACTCGGGGAGACCCAGTACTTC. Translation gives CASSRGLGETQYF.